Detailed here is one TCR beta chain. The target antigen is unknown. The CDR3 is made up of 13 amino acids. CDR1 and CDR2 from the germline V gene are SGHRS and YFSETQ. V lost 4 bases and J lost 3, with 11 bases in between. Via the markers CD45RO/CCR7/CD25/CD127/CD95/CD27, stem cell-like memory, regulatory, central memory and naive CD4+ cells were sorted. This sample stems from a study of beta chain features in type 1 diabetes. The whole isolated RNA underwent reverse transcription, so sequencing captured expressed TCRB transcripts. This table comes from immunoSEQ multiplex PCR, and its TCRdb copy is limited to in-frame clones, with some not included. The sample records some 900,000 clones, roughly 16% being singletons. Study outcomes and limitations: In all four CD4+ subsets, TCRB CDR3 length was significantly, moderately reduced in type 1 diabetes.

The rearrangement joins TRBV5-1 to TRBJ2-7; no definite D call. This clonotype was sampled from a woman aged 18-29 years in good health. The sequencing input was naive CD4+ T cells from blood. In DNA, the CDR3 is TGCGCCAGCAGCCCGGACCGAATCTACGAGCAGTACTTC. Its protein is CASSPDRIYEQYF.